This T cell receptor beta chain was captured by sequencing in a study of blood T cell repertoires in COVID-19. V was shortened by 6 bases and J by 4 bases, with 12 bases between the two germline ends. This CDR3 comprises 13 residues. In germline, CDR1 is SNHLY, CDR2 FYNNEI. As processed by the authors: Amplified reference gene primers provided the basis for estimating nucleated cell counts. Libraries were prepared by immunoSEQ multiplex PCR; TCRdb keeps only in-frame clonotypes and omits some of them. V and J calls and clone size are as listed in that table; D and trimming were resolved from the DNA. The sample lists approximately 200,000 clones, around 84% occurring once. Cohorts were determined from participant-reported clinical history.

The specimen sequenced was PBMCs or T cells enriched from blood (not recorded which). V gene TRBV2 combines with J gene TRBJ1-2; D is unresolved. The TCR was taken from a woman aged 40 to 50 with acute COVID-19. Here the CDR3 DNA reads TGTGCCAGCAGAGCGGACGAGGGCTATGGCTACACCTTC. Its translation is CASRADEGYGYTF.